The 26 T cell receptor beta chains listed next were all sequenced from one sample in a study of blood T cell repertoires in COVID-19. The method was immunoSEQ multiplex PCR; TCRdb's version includes in-frame clones alone and lacks a portion of them. The data show around 70,000 clones, approximately 80% seen once. Sequences were obtained from peripheral blood. The receptors derive from a woman of 80 years or more with active or convalescent COVID-19.

This rearrangement joins TRBV5-1 to TRBJ1-2; D call uncertain. Trimming took 0 bases from V and 6 from J, leaving 15 bases between them. Germline V gene lookup returns CDR1 SGHRS and CDR2 YFSETQ. The CDR3 sequence is 15 residues long. The CDR3 DNA is TGCGCCAGCAGCTTGGGCTATCTCCCCATTGATGGCTACACCTTC. It is translated as CASSLGYLPIDGYTF.

The chain recombines TRBV28 with TRBJ1-2, with a possible D match to TRBD1 (6 bases). The germline V gene has CDR1 MDHEN and CDR2 SYDVKM. The V end lost 5 bases, the J end lost 4 bases, and 26 bases lay between the germline ends. This CDR3 region has 18 residues. The CDR3 loop is CASSPHRGRTGSSYGYTF. The CDR3 region has the DNA TGTGCCAGCAGTCCCCATCGTGGTAGAACAGGGTCGAGCTATGGCTACACCTTC.

The rearrangement joins TRBV7-9 to TRBJ1-2, with D perhaps matching TRBD1 (6 bases). The CDR3 length is 14 residues. Trimming shortened V by 4 bases and J by 1 base, and 10 bases separated the two germline ends. Germline V gives CDR1 SEHNR, CDR2 FQNEAQ (reference sequence). CDR3 sequence: CASSSPGVNYGYTF. The CDR3 bases are TGTGCCAGCAGCTCCCCAGGGGTTAACTATGGCTACACCTTC.

This clone was found a few times. The chain carries TRBV5-1 and TRBJ2-2; D is undetermined. V dropped 2 bases and J dropped 0 bases, with 5 bases sitting between them. Germline CDR1 SGHRS, CDR2 YFSETQ. The CDR3 runs 14 residues. CDR3 loop: CASSLGANTGELFF. The CDR3, as DNA: TGCGCCAGCAGCTTAGGAGCGAACACCGGGGAGCTGTTTTTT.

This rearrangement joins TRBV4-1 to TRBJ1-2, with 9 bases lining up with TRBD1. CDR3 length: 18 residues. V shed 4 bases and J 5 bases; nucleotides not matched to a gene: 17. Germline V gene sequence: CDR1 MGHRA, CDR2 YSYEKL. The CDR3 loop reads CASSLWGQGYELRYGYTF. DNA for the CDR3: TGCGCCAGCAGCCTATGGGGACAGGGATACGAGTTGCGTTATGGCTACACCTTC.

The chain links TRBV2 to TRBJ1-5, with 10 bases fitting TRBD1. Germline assignment: CDR1 SNHLY and CDR2 FYNNEI. Trimming removed 6 bases from V and 4 bases from J; junction bases left unmatched: 0. The CDR3 length is 13 residues. The CDR3 nucleotides are TGTGCCAGCAGGGGACAGGGGAATCAGCCCCAGCATTTT. Protein: CASRGQGNQPQHF.

This clone was observed a single time. The chain carries TRBV4-2 and TRBJ1-2; a possible D gene is TRBD1 (6 bases). The germline V and J ends were trimmed by 4 bases and 1 base, with 7 bases remaining between them. This CDR3 spans 13 amino acids. CDR1 LGHNA and CDR2 YNFKEQ come from the germline V gene. The CDR3 nucleotides are TGTGCCAGCAGCCGAGGGGGTAACTATGGCTACACCTTC. Translated, it gives CASSRGGNYGYTF.

V gene TRBV5-1 combines with J gene TRBJ1-6, with TRBD1 as a possible D gene (6 bases). Trimming left V 0 bases short and J 3 bases short, with 10 bases between. The V gene's germline CDR1 is SGHRS and CDR2 YFSETQ. The CDR3 runs 16 residues. CDR3 region: CASSLVGGLYNSPLHF. The CDR3 bases are TGCGCCAGCAGCTTGGTTGGGGGCCTCTATAATTCACCCCTCCACTTT.

This clone was counted once. This chain uses TRBV5-1 with TRBJ1-3, with TRBD1 identical over 7 bases. The V gene end was trimmed by 0 bases and the J gene end by 4 bases; junction bases not matched to a gene: 1. This CDR3 region has 14 residues. Germline CDR1 SGHRS, CDR2 YFSETQ. CDR3 sequence reads: CASSLAGQGNTIYF. Written as DNA, the CDR3 is TGCGCCAGCAGCTTGGCGGGACAGGGAAACACCATATATTTT.

The rearrangement joins TRBV24-1 to TRBJ1-1; 8 nucleotides line up with TRBD1. CDR3 size: 16 residues. The J segment lost 3 bases and the V segment lost 7 bases, leaving 12 bases of the junction unmatched. Germline CDR1 KGHDR, CDR2 SFDVKD. CDR3 amino acids: CATRSGTGIRDTEAFF. The CDR3 coding sequence is TGTGCCACCAGGTCCGGGACAGGCATCAGGGACACTGAAGCTTTCTTT.

This clone was detected a few times. The genes are TRBV7-9 and TRBJ1-1; D not certain. CDR1 SEHNR and CDR2 FQNEAQ come from the germline V gene (reference sequence). This CDR3 region has 14 residues. V shed 5 bases and J shed 2 bases, with 12 bases lying between them. CDR3 nucleotide sequence: TGTGCCAGCAGCCTACAGTCGACAAACACTGAAGCTTTCTTT. It translates to CASSLQSTNTEAFF.

The genes are TRBV30 and TRBJ1-5; 7 nucleotides align to TRBD1. Per germline, CDR1 GTSNPN and CDR2 SVGIG (reference sequence). With 2 bases clipped from V and 6 bases from J, the junction kept 7 bases outside the gene matches. This CDR3 comprises 14 residues. Written as DNA, the CDR3 is TGTGCCTGGAGTACCACAGGGGTTGTTCAGCCCCAGCATTTT. Translation gives CAWSTTGVVQPQHF.

The rearrangement links TRBV5-6 to TRBJ1-1, with no clear D. The ends were cut back, 4 bases at V and 4 bases at J, with 8 bases in the middle. The CDR3 loop spans 12 amino acids. Germline V gene data show CDR1 as SGHDT and CDR2 as YYEEEE. The CDR3 is CASSRRSTEAFF. As DNA, the CDR3 is TGTGCCAGCAGCCGCCGGTCCACTGAAGCTTTCTTT.

The sample holds one count of this clone. This rearrangement joins TRBV7-9 to TRBJ1-1; D is undetermined. This CDR3 has 13 residues. Germline V CDR1 and CDR2: SEHNR, FQNEAQ (reference sequence). Trimming shortened V by 7 bases and J by 6 bases, and 15 bases separated the two germline ends. CDR3 residues: CASTTPPVAEAFF. In DNA form, the CDR3 reads TGTGCCAGCACCACCCCGCCGGTGGCTGAAGCTTTCTTT. The full variable domain, rest sourced from reference TRBV7-9 and TRBJ1-1, is DTGVSQNPRHKITKRGQNVTFRCDPISEHNRLYWYRQTLGQGPEFLTYFQNEAQLEKSRLLSDRFSAERPKGSFSTLEIQRTEQGDSAMYLCASTTPPVAEAFFGQGTRLTVV.

The chain is built from TRBV4-3 and TRBJ1-4, with D hard to call. Germline CDR1 is LGHNA and CDR2 is YSLEER. The CDR3 has 15 residues. V lost 3 bases, J lost 4 bases, and 12 bases lay in between. DNA of the CDR3: TGCGCCAGCAGCCAGGATGCGGATCTTAATGAAAAACTGTTTTTT. Its protein is CASSQDADLNEKLFF.

V gene TRBV19 combines with J gene TRBJ2-2, with a weak D call TRBD1 (5 bases). Germline V gene lookup returns CDR1 LNHDA and CDR2 SQIVND (reference sequence). This CDR3 is 15 amino acids long. Deletions cut 7 bases from V and 1 base from J, with 13 bases between. The DNA for the CDR3 is TGTGCCAGTACCCCCGACAGACGGAACACCGGGGAGCTGTTTTTT. Translating gives CASTPDRRNTGELFF.

This chain connects TRBV30 to TRBJ1-5; D remains unclear. Germline V gene sequence: CDR1 GTSNPN, CDR2 SVGIG (reference sequence). Between the trimmed V and J ends, which lost 0 bases and 5 bases, there was a span of 8 bases. The CDR3 extends over 13 amino acids. Here the CDR3 DNA reads TGTGCCTGGAGTGTAGATCGGTATCAGCCCCAGCATTTT. Translating it yields CAWSVDRYQPQHF. The full variable domain, rest sourced from reference TRBV30 and TRBJ1-5, is SQTIHQWPATLVQPVGSPLSLECTVEGTSNPNLYWYRQAAGRGLQLLFYSVGIGQISSEVPQNLSASRPQDRQFILSSKKLLLSDSGFYLCAWSVDRYQPQHFGDGTRLSIL.

This sequence joins TRBV27 and TRBJ2-1; the D gene is possibly TRBD2 (5 bases). The germline V and J ends were trimmed by 1 base and 7 bases, with 8 bases remaining between them. Germline V gene lookup returns CDR1 MNHEY and CDR2 SMNVEV (reference sequence). The CDR3 consists of 13 residues. DNA for the CDR3: TGTGCCAGCAGTTTATTCGGGGTGAATGAGCAGTTCTTC. It encodes CASSLFGVNEQFF.

V is TRBV28 and J is TRBJ1-2; weak D call: TRBD1 (5 bases). Trimming took off 7 bases at V and 2 bases at J, with 14 bases between the two ends. This CDR3 region has 14 residues. Germline CDR1 and CDR2: MDHEN and SYDVKM. The CDR3 DNA follows: TGTGCCAGCATTGCAGGGCCGTGGAACTATGGCTACACCTTC. Residues: CASIAGPWNYGYTF.

This clone was picked up one time. The rearrangement uses TRBV6-5 and TRBJ2-5, with a possible D match to TRBD1 (6 bases). The CDR3 is 13 amino acids. Trimming took off 6 bases at V and 2 bases at J, with 10 bases between the two ends. CDR1 is MNHEY and CDR2 is SVGAGI in the germline V gene. In DNA form, the CDR3 reads TGTGCCAGCAGGAACAGGGTACAAGAGACCCAGTACTTC. It encodes CASRNRVQETQYF.

The chain has TRBV18 and TRBJ1-2; TRBD1 matches 7 bases. Germline V gene lookup returns CDR1 KGHSH and CDR2 LQKENI. Trimming took 3 bases from V and 8 from J; bases not matched to a gene: 6. The CDR3 sequence is 13 residues long. The DNA for the CDR3 is TGTGCCAGCTCACCGGAACAGGGGCGCGGCTACACCTTC. Its protein product is CASSPEQGRGYTF.

The chain recombines TRBV9 with TRBJ1-6; D possibly corresponds to TRBD1 (6 bases). This CDR3 is 13 amino acids long. Germline V gives CDR1 SGDLS, CDR2 YYNGEE. Trimming removed 4 bases at V and 6 bases at J, with 8 bases between. This CDR3 is CASSSDSNSPLHF. Written as DNA, the CDR3 is TGTGCCAGCAGCTCGGACAGTAATTCACCCCTCCACTTT. Full variable domain (rest looked up from reference TRBV9 and TRBJ1-6): DSGVTQTPKHLITATGQRVTLRCSPRSGDLSVYWYQQSLDQGLQFLIQYYNGEERAKGNILERFSAQQFPDLHSELNLSSLELGDSALYFCASSSDSNSPLHFGNGTRLTVT.

The chain links TRBV6-5 to TRBJ2-5; TRBD2 might be the D (6 bases). The ends were cut back, 7 bases at V and 5 bases at J, with 14 bases in the middle. The CDR3 is 13 residues long. Germline V gives CDR1 MNHEY, CDR2 SVGAGI. Written as DNA, the CDR3 is TGTGCCAGCATCAGGGTTGGGGGGGAGACCCAGTACTTC. It encodes CASIRVGGETQYF.

This clone was recorded only once. The J gene is TRBJ2-1, the V gene TRBV6-5; D is undetermined. The V gene's germline CDR1 is MNHEY and CDR2 SVGAGI. CDR3 length equals 13 residues. V gave up 1 base and J gave up 5 bases, with 6 bases separating them. The CDR3 reads CASSYWQDNEQFF. The CDR3 region has the DNA TGTGCCAGCAGTTACTGGCAGGACAATGAGCAGTTCTTC.

Of note for this clone: Additional DNA sequences in this sample encode the identical CDR3. The V and J genes are TRBV23-1 and TRBJ1-3, with D perhaps TRBD1 (6 bases). TRBV23-1 is an open reading frame whose function is uncertain. The length of the CDR3 is 15 residues. The V end lost 2 bases, the J end lost 1 base, and 9 bases lay between the germline ends. CDR3 nucleotide sequence: TGCGCCAGCAGTCAACCACAGGGATCTGGAAACACCATATATTTT. It is translated as CASSQPQGSGNTIYF.

The CDR3 loop is CASSQERQTSTDTQYF. The CDR3 DNA reads TGTGCCAGCAGCCAAGAGAGACAGACTAGCACAGATACGCAGTATTTT. The chain joins TRBV3-1 (or the pseudogene TRBV3-2) to TRBJ2-3; a possible D gene is TRBD1 (5 bases). Looked up from germline, CDR1 is LGHDT and CDR2 is YNNKEL (reference sequence). CDR3 length equals 16 residues. V shed 0 bases and J shed 0 bases, with 10 bases lying between them.